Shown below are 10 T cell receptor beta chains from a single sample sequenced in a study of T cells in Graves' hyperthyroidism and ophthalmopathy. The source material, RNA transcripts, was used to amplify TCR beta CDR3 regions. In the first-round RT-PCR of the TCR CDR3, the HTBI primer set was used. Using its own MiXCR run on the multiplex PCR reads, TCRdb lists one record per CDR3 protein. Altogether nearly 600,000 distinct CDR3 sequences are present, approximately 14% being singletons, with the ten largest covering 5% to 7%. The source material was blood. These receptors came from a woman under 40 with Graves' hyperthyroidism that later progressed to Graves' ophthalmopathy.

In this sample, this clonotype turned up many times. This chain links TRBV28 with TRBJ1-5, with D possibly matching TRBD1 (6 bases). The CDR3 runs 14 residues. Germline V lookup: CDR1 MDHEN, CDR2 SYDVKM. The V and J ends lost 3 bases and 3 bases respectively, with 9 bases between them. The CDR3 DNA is TGTGCCAGCAGTTTGTGGGACATCAATCAGCCCCAGCATTTT. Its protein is CASSLWDINQPQHF.

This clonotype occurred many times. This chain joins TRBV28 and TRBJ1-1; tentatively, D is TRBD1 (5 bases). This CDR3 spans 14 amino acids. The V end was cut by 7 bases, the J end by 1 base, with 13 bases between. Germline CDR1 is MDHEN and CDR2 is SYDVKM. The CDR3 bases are TGTGCCAGCACCCTCCCGGGGGGGAACACTGAAGCTTTCTTT. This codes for CASTLPGGNTEAFF.

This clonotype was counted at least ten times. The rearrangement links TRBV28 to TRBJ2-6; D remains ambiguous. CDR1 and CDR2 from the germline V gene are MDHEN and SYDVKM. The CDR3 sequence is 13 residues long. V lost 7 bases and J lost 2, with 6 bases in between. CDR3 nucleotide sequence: TGTGCCAGCACCTCCCCTGGGGCCAACGTCCTGACTTTC. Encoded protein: CASTSPGANVLTF.

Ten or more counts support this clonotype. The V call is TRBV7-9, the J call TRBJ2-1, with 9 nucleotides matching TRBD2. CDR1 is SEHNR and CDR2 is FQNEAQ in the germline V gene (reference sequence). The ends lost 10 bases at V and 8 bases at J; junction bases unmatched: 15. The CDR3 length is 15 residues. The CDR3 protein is CATQMPGLALDEQFF. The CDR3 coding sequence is TGTGCCACCCAGATGCCGGGACTAGCCTTGGATGAGCAGTTCTTC.

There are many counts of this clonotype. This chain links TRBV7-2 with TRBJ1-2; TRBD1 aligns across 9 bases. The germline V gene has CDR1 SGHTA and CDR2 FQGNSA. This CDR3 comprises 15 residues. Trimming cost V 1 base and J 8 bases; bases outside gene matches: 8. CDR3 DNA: TGTGCCAGCAGCTTAGAACCAGGACAGGGGAAAGGCTACACCTTC. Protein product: CASSLEPGQGKGYTF. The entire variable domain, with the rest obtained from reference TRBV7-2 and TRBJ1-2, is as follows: GAGVSQSPSNKVTEKGKDVELRCDPISGHTALYWYRQSLGQGLEFLIYFQGNSAPDKSGLPSDRFSAERTGGSVSTLTIQRTQQEDSAVYLCASSLEPGQGKGYTFGSGTRLTVV.

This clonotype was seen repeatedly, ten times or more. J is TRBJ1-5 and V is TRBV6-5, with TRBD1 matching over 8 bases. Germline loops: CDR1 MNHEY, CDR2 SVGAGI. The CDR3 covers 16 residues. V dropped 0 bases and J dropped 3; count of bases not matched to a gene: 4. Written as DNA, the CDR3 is TGTGCCAGCAGTTACTCATGGACAGGGCCCAATCAGCCCCAGCATTTT. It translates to CASSYSWTGPNQPQHF.

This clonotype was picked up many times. The CDR3 DNA is TGTGCCAGCAGTTACGTCCGGGGCGAGCAGTACTTC. Protein sequence: CASSYVRGEQYF. The chain recombines TRBV6-2 or TRBV6-3 with TRBJ2-7, with D possibly matching TRBD2 (5 bases). Per the germline V gene, CDR1 is MNHEY and CDR2 is SVGEGT. Trimming stripped 2 bases from V and 6 bases from J, with 8 bases between. CDR3 length: 12 residues.

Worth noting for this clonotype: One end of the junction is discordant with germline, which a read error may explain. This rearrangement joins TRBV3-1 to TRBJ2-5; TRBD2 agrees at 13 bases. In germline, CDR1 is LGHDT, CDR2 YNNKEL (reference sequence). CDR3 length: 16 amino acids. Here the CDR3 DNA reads TGTTCCAGCAGACAAACTAGCGGGAGGGGGCGAGAGACCCAGTACTTC. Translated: CSSRQTSGRGRETQYF.

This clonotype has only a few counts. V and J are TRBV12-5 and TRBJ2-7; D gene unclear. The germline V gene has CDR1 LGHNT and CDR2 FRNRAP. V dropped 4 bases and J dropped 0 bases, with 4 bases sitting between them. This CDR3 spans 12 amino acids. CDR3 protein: CASGSSSYEQYF. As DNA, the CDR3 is TGTGCTAGTGGTTCTAGCTCCTACGAGCAGTACTTC.

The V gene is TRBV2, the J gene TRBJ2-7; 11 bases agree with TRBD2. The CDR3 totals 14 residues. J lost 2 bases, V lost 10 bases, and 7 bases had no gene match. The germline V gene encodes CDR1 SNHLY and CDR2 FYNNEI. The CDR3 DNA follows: TGTGCCATCCGGACTAGCGGGCCTACCTACGAGCAGTACTTC. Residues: CAIRTSGPTYEQYF.